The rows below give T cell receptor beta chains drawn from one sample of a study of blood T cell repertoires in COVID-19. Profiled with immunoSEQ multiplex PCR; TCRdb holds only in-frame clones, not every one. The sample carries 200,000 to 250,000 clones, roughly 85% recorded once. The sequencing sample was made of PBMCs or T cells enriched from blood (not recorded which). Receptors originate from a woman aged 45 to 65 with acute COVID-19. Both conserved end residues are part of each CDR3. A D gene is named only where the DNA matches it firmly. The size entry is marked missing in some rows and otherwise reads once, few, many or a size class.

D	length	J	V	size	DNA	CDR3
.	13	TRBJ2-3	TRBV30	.	TGTGGTTGGGGGTCCGAGGTCACAGATACGCAGTATTTT	CGWGSEVTDTQYF
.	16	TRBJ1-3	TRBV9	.	TGTGCCAGCAGCGTCTCGACAGTCAGCTCTGGAAACACCATATATTTT	CASSVSTVSSGNTIYF
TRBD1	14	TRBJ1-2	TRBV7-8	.	TGTGCCAGCAGCAGCGGACAGGGGGCCAGTGGCTACACCTTC	CASSSGQGASGYTF
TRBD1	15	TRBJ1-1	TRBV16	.	TGTGCCAGCAGCTTTATCGGTGGCAGGGGGACTGAAGCTTTCTTT	CASSFIGGRGTEAFF
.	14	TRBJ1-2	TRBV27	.	TGTGCCAGCAGTTTAGAGGCAGGGGTGGGGGGCTACACCTTC	CASSLEAGVGGYTF
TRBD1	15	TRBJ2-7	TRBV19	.	TGTGCCAGTAGTTTCCGGGACAGGGGGCCCTACGAGCAGTACTTC	CASSFRDRGPYEQYF
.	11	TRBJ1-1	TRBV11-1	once	TGTGCCAGCAGCTTTCCAGGTGAAGCTTTCTTT	CASSFPGEAFF
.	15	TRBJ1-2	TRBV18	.	TGTGCCAGCTCACCAACGGGGAAACTGGACTATGGCTACACCTTC	CASSPTGKLDYGYTF
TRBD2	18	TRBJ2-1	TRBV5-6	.	TGTGCCAGCAGCAAGCTTGGACGGGGGGGCCACGAAGGGAATGAGCAGTTCTTC	CASSKLGRGGHEGNEQFF
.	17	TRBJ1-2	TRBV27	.	TGTGCCAGCGGGAGAAATGCGGCGGACCGATCCTCCAATGGCTACACCTTC	CASGRNAADRSSNGYTF
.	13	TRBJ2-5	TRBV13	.	TGTGCCAGCAGCCTCACAGGGAAAGAGACCCAGTACTTC	CASSLTGKETQYF
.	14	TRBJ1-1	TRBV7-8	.	TGTGCCAGCAGTTTTGGACAGACCAACACTGAAGCTTTCTTT	CASSFGQTNTEAFF
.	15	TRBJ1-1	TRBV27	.	TGTGCCAGCAGTTCGACTGAGCCCGTGAACACTGAAGCTTTCTTT	CASSSTEPVNTEAFF
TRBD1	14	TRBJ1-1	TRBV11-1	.	TGTGCCAGCAGCTTCGGGACAGGCTACACTGAAGCTTTCTTT	CASSFGTGYTEAFF
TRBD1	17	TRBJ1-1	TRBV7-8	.	TGTGCCAGCAGCTTGGGGGCCTCCGGGACAGGGGGCACTGAAGCTTTCTTT	CASSLGASGTGGTEAFF
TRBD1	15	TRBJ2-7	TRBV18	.	TGTGCCAGCTCACCCGGACAGGGGGTAACCTACGAGCAGTACTTC	CASSPGQGVTYEQYF